Below are 14 T cell receptor beta chains sequenced from a single sample in a study of T-cell reconstitution after alpha-beta-depleted transplantation in children. As it was prepared, the TCRbeta library received unique molecular identifiers. MiXCR was run by TCRdb on the PCR reads, yielding one entry per CDR3 protein. The sample records around 370,000 distinct CDR3 sequences, about a sixth being singletons. Sequenced material: PBMCs, mostly from graft donor cells, taken 360 days after TCRalphabeta/CD19-depleted stem cell transplant. The receptors derive from a male patient between 2 and 15 years old who had a stem cell transplant for acute lymphoblastic leukemia, so the T cells may come from the graft donor.

This chain connects TRBV20-1 to TRBJ1-2; D gene uncertain. CDR3 size: 12 residues. Between the trimmed V and J ends, which lost 5 bases and 7 bases, there was a span of 14 bases. Germline V CDR1 and CDR2: DFQATT, SNEGSKA (reference sequence). The CDR3 region is CSAARGLSGYTF. In DNA form, the CDR3 reads TGCAGTGCTGCACGAGGGCTTAGTGGCTACACCTTC.

The CDR3 bases are TGCGCCAGCAGCCAACCCGGACACATCTCTGGGGCCAACGTCCTGACTTTC. It codes for CASSQPGHISGANVLTF. V is TRBV4-1 and J is TRBJ2-6; maybe TRBD1 (5 bases). V dropped 2 bases and J dropped 0 bases, with 11 bases sitting between them. This CDR3 region has 17 residues. Germline V gene sequence: CDR1 MGHRA, CDR2 YSYEKL.

The gene calls are TRBV4-1 and TRBJ2-7, with a possible D match to TRBD2 (6 bases). CDR1 and CDR2 from the germline V gene are MGHRA and YSYEKL. The CDR3 consists of 17 residues. V lost 0 bases, J lost 4 bases, and 19 bases lay in between. Here the CDR3 DNA reads TGCGCCAGCAGCCAAGAGGGGGAAGCGGGCCTAGTTTACGAGCAGTACTTC. Translated: CASSQEGEAGLVYEQYF.

This clonotype was seen at least ten times. The rearrangement uses TRBV7-2 and TRBJ2-7; D remains unclear. V lost 0 bases and J lost 10, with 19 bases in between. There are 15 residues in the CDR3. Per germline, CDR1 SGHTA and CDR2 FQGNSA. The CDR3 nucleotides read TGTGCCAGCAGCTTAGCGCTCGAGGCCCGCAATCGACAGTACTTC. This gives the protein CASSLALEARNRQYF.

The chain has TRBV4-1 and TRBJ1-1, with D possibly TRBD1 on 5 matching bases. In germline, CDR1 is MGHRA, CDR2 YSYEKL. The V and J ends lost 6 bases and 2 bases respectively, with 7 bases between them. The CDR3 has 12 amino acids. The CDR3 sequence: CASRGVNTEAFF. For the CDR3, the DNA is TGCGCCAGCAGAGGGGTTAACACTGAAGCTTTCTTT.

The rearrangement joins TRBV20-1 to TRBJ2-7; perhaps D is TRBD1 or TRBD2 (5 bases each). Trimming removed 7 bases at V and 5 bases at J, with 15 bases between. CDR1 is DFQATT, CDR2 SNEGSKA, per germline (reference sequence). The CDR3 covers 12 residues. The CDR3 sequence is CSVGKGLDEQYF. The CDR3 DNA follows: TGCAGTGTCGGGAAGGGGTTGGACGAGCAGTACTTC.

The genes are TRBV20-1 and TRBJ2-1; D may correspond to TRBD1 or TRBD2 (5 bases each). This CDR3 is 13 amino acids long. The germline CDR1 and CDR2 sequences are DFQATT and SNEGSKA (reference sequence). V dropped 6 bases and J dropped 9 bases, with 18 bases sitting between them. The CDR3 spells CSASDSRGTEQFF. DNA for the CDR3: TGCAGTGCCTCCGACAGCCGGGGTACTGAGCAGTTCTTC.

CDR3 sequence reads: CASSTPPDRDGETQYF. CDR3 nucleotide sequence: TGTGCCAGCAGCACTCCCCCGGACAGGGATGGGGAGACCCAGTACTTC. This chain joins TRBV28 and TRBJ2-5; 8 bases align to TRBD1. Losses at the gene ends were 6 bases for V and 5 bases for J; bases not matched to a gene: 14. Germline V gene lookup returns CDR1 MDHEN and CDR2 SYDVKM. This CDR3 region has 16 residues.

This clonotype was observed a handful of times. The chain uses TRBV20-1 and TRBJ2-7; TRBD1 matches 7 bases. The V gene end was trimmed by 3 bases and the J gene end by 3 bases; junction bases not matched to a gene: 8. The CDR3 runs to 14 residues. The germline gives CDR1 DFQATT, CDR2 SNEGSKA (reference sequence). The CDR3 region has the DNA TGCAGTGCTAGCAGGGGGAGAGAGGGCTACGAGCAGTACTTC. Protein sequence: CSASRGREGYEQYF.

The genes are TRBV11-2 and TRBJ1-1, with D unresolved. Trimming took 1 base from V and 0 from J, leaving 12 bases between them. The CDR3 totals 16 residues. The germline V gene has CDR1 SGHAT and CDR2 FQNNGV. The CDR3 is CASSLGVRSMNTEAFF. CDR3 bases: TGTGCCAGCAGCTTAGGTGTGCGGAGCATGAACACTGAAGCTTTCTTT.

This clonotype was found a few times. The chain carries TRBV4-1 and TRBJ2-7, with TRBD2 as a possible D gene (6 bases). CDR3 size: 13 residues. V gave up 2 bases and J gave up 6 bases, with 11 bases separating them. The V gene's germline CDR1 is MGHRA and CDR2 YSYEKL. CDR3 coding DNA: TGCGCCAGCAGCCAACCTCAGGGAGGCGAGCAGTACTTC. Translation: CASSQPQGGEQYF.

This clonotype occurred a few times. This sequence joins TRBV28 and TRBJ2-2; 8 positions match TRBD2. This CDR3 spans 20 amino acids. V lost 3 bases to trimming and J lost 5 bases; unmatched junction nucleotides: 20. Germline V gives CDR1 MDHEN, CDR2 SYDVKM. CDR3 in amino acids: CASSFPGGGIKRELTGELFF. Here the CDR3 DNA reads TGTGCCAGCAGTTTCCCCGGGGGGGGGATAAAGCGGGAGCTGACCGGGGAGCTGTTTTTT. The full variable domain, its missing parts supplied by reference TRBV28 and TRBJ2-2, is DVKVTQSSRYLVKRTGEKVFLECVQDMDHENMFWYRQDPGLGLRLIYFSYDVKMKEKGDIPEGYSVSREKKERFSLILESASTNQTSMYLCASSFPGGGIKRELTGELFFGEGSRLTVL.

The rearrangement joins TRBV15 to TRBJ2-1, with 11 bases that match TRBD2. Per germline, CDR1 LNHNV and CDR2 YYDKDF (reference sequence). With 1 base clipped from V and 7 bases from J, the junction kept 3 bases outside the gene matches. The CDR3 consists of 15 residues. In nucleotides, the CDR3 is TGTGCCACCAGCAGAGTACTAGCGGGAGTTAATGAGCAGTTCTTC. Its translation is CATSRVLAGVNEQFF.

This clonotype came up a few times. The chain uses TRBV6-6 and TRBJ2-7, with D perhaps matching TRBD2 (6 bases). This CDR3 has 13 residues. V lost 5 bases and J 2 bases, leaving 10 bases between the germline ends. In germline, CDR1 is MNHNY, CDR2 SVGAGI (reference sequence). DNA for the CDR3: TGTGCCAGCAGTCGGGGGTCGGCCTACGAGCAGTACTTC. This translates into CASSRGSAYEQYF.